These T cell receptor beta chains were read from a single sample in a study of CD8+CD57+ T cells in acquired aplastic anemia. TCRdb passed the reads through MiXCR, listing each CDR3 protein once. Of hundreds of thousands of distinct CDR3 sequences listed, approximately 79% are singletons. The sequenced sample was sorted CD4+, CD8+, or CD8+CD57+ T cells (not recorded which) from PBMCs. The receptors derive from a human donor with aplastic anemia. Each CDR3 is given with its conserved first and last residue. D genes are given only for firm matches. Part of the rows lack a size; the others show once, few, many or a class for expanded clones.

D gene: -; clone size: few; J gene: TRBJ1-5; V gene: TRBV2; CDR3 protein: CASRSGRDTYQPQHF; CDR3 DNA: TGTGCCAGCAGGTCCGGCCGGGACACCTATCAGCCCCAGCATTTT
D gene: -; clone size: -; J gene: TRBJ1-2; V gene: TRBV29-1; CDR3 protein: CSVETGLVWTF; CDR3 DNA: TGCAGCGTTGAGACAGGCCTCGTTTGGACCTTC
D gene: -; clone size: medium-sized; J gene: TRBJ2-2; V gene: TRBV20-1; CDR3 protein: CSARDFRDTGELFF; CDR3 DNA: TGCAGTGCTAGAGATTTTAGGGACACCGGGGAGCTGTTTTTT
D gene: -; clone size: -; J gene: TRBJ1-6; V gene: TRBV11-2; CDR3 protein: CASSLDLENSPLHF; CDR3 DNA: TGTGCCAGCAGCTTAGATCTGGAAAATTCACCCCTCCACTTT
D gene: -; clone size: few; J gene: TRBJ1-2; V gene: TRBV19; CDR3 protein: CASKRGRALYGYTF; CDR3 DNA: TGTGCCAGTAAGCGTGGGAGGGCACTATATGGCTACACCTTC
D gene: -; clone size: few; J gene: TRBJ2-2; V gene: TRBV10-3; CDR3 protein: CAIRGPTANTGELFF; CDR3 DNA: TGTGCCATCAGGGGACCGACGGCGAACACCGGGGAGCTGTTTTTT
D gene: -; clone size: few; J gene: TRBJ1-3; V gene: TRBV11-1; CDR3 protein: CASSLAGNTIYF; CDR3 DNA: TGTGCCAGCAGCTTAGCCGGAAACACCATATATTTT
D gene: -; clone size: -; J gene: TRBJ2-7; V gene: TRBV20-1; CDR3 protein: CSARDPQASYEQYF; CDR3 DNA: TGCAGTGCTAGAGATCCACAGGCCTCCTACGAGCAGTACTTC
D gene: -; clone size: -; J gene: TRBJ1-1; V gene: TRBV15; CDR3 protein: CASSLDSTGDTEAFF; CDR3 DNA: TGTGCCAGCAGCTTAGACTCGACAGGAGACACTGAGGCTTTCTTT
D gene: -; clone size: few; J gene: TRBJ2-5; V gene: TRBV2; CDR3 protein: CAGQEARETQYF; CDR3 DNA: TGTGCCGGCCAGGAGGCGAGGGAGACCCAGTACTTC
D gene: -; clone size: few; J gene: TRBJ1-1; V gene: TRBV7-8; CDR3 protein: CASSLGQLEAFF; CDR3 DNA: TGTGCCAGCAGCTTAGGACAGCTTGAAGCTTTCTTT
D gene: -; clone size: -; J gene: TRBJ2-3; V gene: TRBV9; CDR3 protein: CASSLAGSTDTLYF; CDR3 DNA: TGTGCCAGCAGCTTAGCTGGGAGTACCGATACGCTGTATTTT
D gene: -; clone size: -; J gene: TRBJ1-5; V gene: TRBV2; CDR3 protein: CASSRRTGTSNQPQHF; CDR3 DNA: TGTGCCAGCAGTCGCCGAACGGGGACAAGCAATCAGCCCCAGCATTTT
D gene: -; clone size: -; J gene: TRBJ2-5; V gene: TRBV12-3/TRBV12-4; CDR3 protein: CASSQGSDQETQYF; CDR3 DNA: TGTGCCAGCAGCCAAGGGTCAGACCAAGAGACCCAGTACTTC
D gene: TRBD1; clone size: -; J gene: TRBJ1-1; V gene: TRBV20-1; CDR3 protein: CSARDPGGGTEAFF; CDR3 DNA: TGCAGTGCTAGAGATCCAGGGGGGGGAACTGAAGCTTTCTTT
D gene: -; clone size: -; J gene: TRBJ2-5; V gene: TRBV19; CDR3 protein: CASSTQRGRRETQYF; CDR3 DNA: TGTGCCAGTAGTACCCAGCGAGGGAGACGGGAGACCCAGTACTTC
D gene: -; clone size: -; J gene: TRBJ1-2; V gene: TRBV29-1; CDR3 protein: CSVDRGSYGYTF; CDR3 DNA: TGCAGCGTTGATAGAGGGAGCTATGGCTACACCTTC
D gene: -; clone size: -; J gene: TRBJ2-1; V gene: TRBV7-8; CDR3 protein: CASSLAGGAYTQHFF; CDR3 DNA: TGTGCCAGCAGCTTAGCGGGCGGAGCCTATACGCAGCATTTCTTC
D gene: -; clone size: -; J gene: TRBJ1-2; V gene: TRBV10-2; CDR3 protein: CASSRPGVRNGYTF; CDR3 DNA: TGCGCCAGCAGCCGGCCGGGAGTGCGGAATGGCTACACCTTC
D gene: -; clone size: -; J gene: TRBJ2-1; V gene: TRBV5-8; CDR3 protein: CASSFHRGYNEQFF; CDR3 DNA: TGTGCCAGCAGCTTTCATCGTGGCTACAATGAGCAGTTCTTC
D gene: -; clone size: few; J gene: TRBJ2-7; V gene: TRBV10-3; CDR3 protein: CAISEGYEQYF; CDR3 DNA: TGTGCCATCAGTGAGGGCTACGAGCAGTACTTC
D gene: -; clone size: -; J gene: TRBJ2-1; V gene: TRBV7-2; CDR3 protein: CASSMARGADNGQFF; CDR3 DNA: TGTGCCAGCAGCATGGCTAGGGGCGCCGACAATGGCCAGTTCTTC
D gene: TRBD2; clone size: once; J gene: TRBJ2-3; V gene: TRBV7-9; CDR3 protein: CASSDAGGPAKYF; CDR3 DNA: TGTGCCAGCAGCGACGCGGGAGGTCCCGCTAAGTATTTT
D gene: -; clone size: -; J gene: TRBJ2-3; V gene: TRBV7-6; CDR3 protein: CASSLVEGGGDTQYF; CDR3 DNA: TGTGCCAGCAGCTTAGTGGAGGGAGGAGGAGATACGCAGTATTTT
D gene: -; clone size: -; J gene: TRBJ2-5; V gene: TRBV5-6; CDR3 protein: CASSLARRKKETQYF; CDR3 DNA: TGTGCCAGCAGCTTGGCCAGGAGAAAAAAAGAGACCCAGTACTTC
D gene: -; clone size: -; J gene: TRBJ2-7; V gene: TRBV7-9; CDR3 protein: CASSLADEQYF; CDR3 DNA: TGTGCCAGCAGCTTAGCTGACGAGCAGTACTTC
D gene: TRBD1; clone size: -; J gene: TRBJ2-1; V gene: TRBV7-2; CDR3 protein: CASSPTPGQGMDEQFF; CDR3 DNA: TGTGCCAGCAGCCCCACGCCGGGACAGGGGATGGATGAGCAGTTCTTC
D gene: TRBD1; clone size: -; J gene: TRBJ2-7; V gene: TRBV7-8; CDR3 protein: CATSLDRVRYEQYF; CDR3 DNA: TGTGCCACCAGCCTCGACAGGGTCCGGTACGAGCAGTACTTC
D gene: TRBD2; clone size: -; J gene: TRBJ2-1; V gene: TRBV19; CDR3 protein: CASSSLFSGSYNEQFF; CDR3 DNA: TGTGCCAGTAGTAGCCTTTTTAGCGGGAGTTACAATGAGCAGTTCTTC
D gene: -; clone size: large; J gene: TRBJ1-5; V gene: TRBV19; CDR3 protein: CASSISWGYNQPQHF; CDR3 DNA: TGTGCCAGTAGTATTTCTTGGGGGTACAATCAGCCCCAGCATTTT
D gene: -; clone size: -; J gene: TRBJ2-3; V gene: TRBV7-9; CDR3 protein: CASSLVPGGLFFGYF; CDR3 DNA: -
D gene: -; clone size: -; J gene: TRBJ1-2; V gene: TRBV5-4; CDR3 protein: CASSQGSTGGYTF; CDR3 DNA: TGCGCCAGCAGTCAAGGGAGCACAGGTGGCTACACCTTC
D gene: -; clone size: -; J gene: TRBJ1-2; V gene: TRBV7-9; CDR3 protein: CASRASGANYGYTF; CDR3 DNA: TGTGCCAGCAGAGCGTCGGGAGCTAACTATGGCTACACCTTC
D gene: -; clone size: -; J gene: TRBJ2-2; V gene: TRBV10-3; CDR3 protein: CAISDSSRGRIGELFF; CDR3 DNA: TGTGCCATCAGTGACTCTTCAAGAGGACGAATCGGTGAGCTGTTTTTT
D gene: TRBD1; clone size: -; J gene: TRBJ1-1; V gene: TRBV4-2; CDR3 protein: CASSPRQGGTEAFF; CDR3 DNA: TGTGCCAGCAGCCCACGACAGGGAGGCACTGAAGCTTTCTTT
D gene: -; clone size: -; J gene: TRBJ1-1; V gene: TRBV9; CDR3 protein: CASGGGSVVLYFEAFF; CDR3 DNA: TGTGCCAGCGGAGGGGGGTCCGTCGTCTTGTATTTTGAAGCTTTCTTT
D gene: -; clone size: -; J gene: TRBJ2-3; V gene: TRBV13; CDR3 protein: CASSLVGCPNAQYF; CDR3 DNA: TGTGCCAGCAGCTTAGTGGGATGTCCCAATGCGCAGTATTTT
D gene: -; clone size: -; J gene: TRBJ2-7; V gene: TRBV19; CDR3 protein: CASSFVKGDYEQYF; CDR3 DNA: TGTGCCAGCAGTTTCGTTAAGGGTGACTACGAGCAGTACTTC